The clone carrying this TCR beta chain was picked up one time. As yet, its antigen is unknown. Data came from immunoSEQ multiplex PCR; TCRdb stores just in-frame clones and leaves some out. The sample includes some 40,000 clones, 75% of them seen just once. This sample is drawn from a study of a mutant IDH1 vaccine in newly diagnosed glioma. Study-level information: It was radiotherapy, temozolomide, or both that patients received previously, with most receiving both.

Time point here: week 47, end of study. Vaccinated patients received 300 ug of mutant IDH1 20-mer peptide per dose, with topical imiquimod. V shed 3 bases and J shed 2 bases, with 13 bases lying between them. Germline assignment: CDR1 MGHDK and CDR2 SYGVNS. There are 16 residues in the CDR3. General observations from the study: Among all patients, vaccine-induced immune responses occurred in around 93%.

The chain employs TRBV25-1 and TRBJ2-2, with D possibly being TRBD1 (5 bases). The sequencing used PBMCs, collected from a glioma patient whose treatment included an IDH1 peptide vaccine. The source of this sequence is a man aged 40-49 years with glioma. CDR3 sequence (DNA): TGTGCCAGCAGTGAGGTCGGTCAGGGAAACACCGGGGAGCTGTTTTTT. Translating it yields CASSEVGQGNTGELFF.